Each of the 13 T cell receptor beta chains below was sequenced from the same sample in a study of beta chain features in type 1 diabetes (dated by TCRdb to 2017 to 2018). Libraries were constructed by the immunoSEQ multiplex PCR assay. All of the isolated RNA was reverse transcribed with the High Capacity cDNA Reverse Transcription Kit, so expressed TCRB transcripts were sequenced. Entries here come from immuneACCESS through TCRdb and include only in-frame sequences with V and J called. Some clones fail to appear in such tables; in the studies checked, an unresolved V gene covers under half of the shortfall, and the cause of the remainder is unknown. The sample yields approximately 330,000 clones; more than 9.5% were counted once. The leading ten clones occupy over 0.015% of the sample. The source material was naive CD4+ T cells from blood. The cell subset or site tag for this specimen amounts to: true naive CD4+ T cells. These receptors all stem from a woman aged 25 to 39 in good health.

This clone was detected many times. The genes are TRBV29-1 and TRBJ2-7, with D hard to call. The V and J ends lost 0 bases and 7 bases respectively, with 7 bases between them. CDR3 length: 11 residues. Germline V gene data show CDR1 as SQVTM and CDR2 as ANQGSEA. DNA of the CDR3: TGCAGCGTTGAAGATCGTAGTGAGCAGTACTTC. Residues: CSVEDRSEQYF.

The chain combines TRBV7-2 with TRBJ2-2; TRBD1 agrees at 8 bases. With 0 bases clipped from V and 4 bases from J, the junction kept 1 base outside the gene matches. Germline CDR1 SGHTA, CDR2 FQGNSA. CDR3 length: 15 residues. The CDR3 bases are TGTGCCAGCAGCTTAGCTGGACAGGGCACCGGGGAGCTGTTTTTT. This translates into CASSLAGQGTGELFF.

A few counts support this clone. CDR3 loop: CASSRGGGANVLTF. CDR3 nucleotides: TGTGCCAGCAGTAGGGGTGGTGGGGCCAACGTCCTGACTTTC. The rearrangement uses TRBV2 and TRBJ2-6, with D possibly TRBD1 on 5 matching bases. Trimming took 5 bases from V and 3 from J, leaving 8 bases between them. The CDR3 runs to 14 residues. Germline V gene sequence: CDR1 SNHLY, CDR2 FYNNEI.

This clone was observed a few times. The rearrangement joins TRBV19 to TRBJ2-5, with D possibly matching TRBD1 (6 bases). Germline CDR1 LNHDA, CDR2 SQIVND (reference sequence). V lost 6 bases and J 2 bases, leaving 13 bases between the germline ends. This CDR3 has 14 amino acids. Written as DNA, the CDR3 is TGTGCCAGTAGCTCACAGGGTTTTCAAGAGACCCAGTACTTC. Protein sequence: CASSSQGFQETQYF.

This rearrangement joins TRBV6-8 to TRBJ2-7; 14 bases align to TRBD2. Germline CDR1 is MNHGY and CDR2 is SAAAGT. This CDR3 spans 16 amino acids. Trimming removed 8 bases from V and 5 bases from J; junction bases left unmatched: 11. The CDR3 sequence: CASFLGTSGRSDEQYF. CDR3 DNA: TGTGCCAGCTTCTTGGGGACTAGCGGGAGAAGCGACGAGCAGTACTTC.

V is TRBV5-1 and J is TRBJ2-7, with D maybe TRBD2 (7 bases). Germline CDR1 and CDR2: SGHRS and YFSETQ. This CDR3 is 15 amino acids long. Trimming shortened V by 0 bases and J by 2 bases, and 12 bases separated the two germline ends. The CDR3 reads CASSLDREGPYEQYF. In nucleotides, the CDR3 is TGCGCCAGCAGCTTGGACAGGGAGGGACCCTACGAGCAGTACTTC. Together with reference TRBV5-1 and TRBJ2-7, the CDR3 gives the full variable domain: KAGVTQTPRYLIKTRGQQVTLSCSPISGHRSVSWYQQTPGQGLQFLFEYFSETQRNKGNFPGRFSGRQFSNSRSEMNVSTLELGDSALYLCASSLDREGPYEQYFGPGTRLTVT.

The chain has TRBV5-4 and TRBJ2-5, with 9 bases fitting TRBD2. V lost 4 bases to trimming and J lost 5 bases; unmatched junction nucleotides: 12. Germline V CDR1 and CDR2: SGHNT, YYREEE (reference sequence). The CDR3 has 16 amino acids. CDR3 bases: TGTGCCAGCAGCCCAATGGGGCGGGAGGGCCGGGAGACCCAGTACTTC. The encoded protein is CASSPMGREGRETQYF.

The rearrangement uses TRBV5-4 and TRBJ1-2; 7 positions match TRBD1. With 4 bases clipped from V and 2 bases from J, the junction kept 2 bases outside the gene matches. CDR3 size: 13 residues. Germline CDR1 SGHNT, CDR2 YYREEE (reference sequence). Written as DNA, the CDR3 is TGTGCCAGCAGCGTACAGGGGAACTATGGCTACACCTTC. This translates into CASSVQGNYGYTF. Using reference TRBV5-4 and TRBJ1-2 for the parts outside the CDR3, the full variable domain is ETGVTQSPTHLIKTRGQQVTLRCSSQSGHNTVSWYQQALGQGPQFIFQYYREEENGRGNFPPRFSGLQFPNYSSELNVNALELDDSALYLCASSVQGNYGYTFGSGTRLTVV.

The chain couples TRBV2 to TRBJ2-7; 9 bases are a match to TRBD1. Germline V CDR1 and CDR2: SNHLY, FYNNEI. Losses at the gene ends were 8 bases for V and 8 bases for J; bases not matched to a gene: 19. The CDR3 is made up of 16 amino acids. The CDR3 spells CASRSAKTGGRDKQYF. CDR3 sequence (DNA): TGTGCCAGCCGATCTGCCAAGACAGGGGGTAGAGACAAGCAGTACTTC.

This clone appeared a few times. Here the CDR3 DNA reads TGTGCCAGCAGCTTAGAGACAGGCTCCTACGAGCAGTACTTC. Translation: CASSLETGSYEQYF. The J gene is TRBJ2-7, the V gene TRBV11-2, with a weak D call TRBD1 (6 bases). CDR1 is SGHAT, CDR2 FQNNGV, per germline. The ends were cut back, 0 bases at V and 0 bases at J, with 6 bases in the middle. The CDR3 has 14 residues. Full variable domain (remainder filled in from reference TRBV11-2 and TRBJ2-7): EAGVAQSPRYKIIEKRQSVAFWCNPISGHATLYWYQQILGQGPKLLIQFQNNGVVDDSQLPKDRFSAERLKGVDSTLKIQPAKLEDSAVYLCASSLETGSYEQYFGPGTRLTVT.

The rearrangement uses TRBV7-8 and TRBJ2-7; perhaps TRBD1 as D (6 bases). Germline CDR1 and CDR2: SGHVS and FQNEAQ. V dropped 5 bases and J dropped 0 bases, with 14 bases sitting between them. CDR3 length: 15 residues. The chain's CDR3 is CASSLVTGTSYEQYF. DNA of the CDR3: TGTGCCAGCAGCCTCGTGACAGGAACCTCCTACGAGCAGTACTTC.

The table lists this clone with a few counts. The V gene is TRBV18, the J gene TRBJ2-1, with D maybe TRBD1 (6 bases). Germline lookup yields CDR1 KGHSH and CDR2 LQKENI. The CDR3 contains 12 residues. V was pared by 4 bases and J by 8 bases, with 9 bases between. For the CDR3, the DNA is TGTGCCAGCTCACGAGGGGGTGATGAGCAGTTCTTC. It translates to CASSRGGDEQFF.

This clone turned up a few times. The chain employs TRBV10-3 and TRBJ2-7; D uncertain. CDR1 is ENHRY, CDR2 SYGVKD, per germline. Trimming stripped 0 bases from V and 6 bases from J, with 9 bases between. The CDR3 has 13 amino acids. This CDR3 is CAISESREVEQYF. The CDR3 DNA is TGTGCCATCAGTGAGTCGAGAGAGGTCGAGCAGTACTTC.